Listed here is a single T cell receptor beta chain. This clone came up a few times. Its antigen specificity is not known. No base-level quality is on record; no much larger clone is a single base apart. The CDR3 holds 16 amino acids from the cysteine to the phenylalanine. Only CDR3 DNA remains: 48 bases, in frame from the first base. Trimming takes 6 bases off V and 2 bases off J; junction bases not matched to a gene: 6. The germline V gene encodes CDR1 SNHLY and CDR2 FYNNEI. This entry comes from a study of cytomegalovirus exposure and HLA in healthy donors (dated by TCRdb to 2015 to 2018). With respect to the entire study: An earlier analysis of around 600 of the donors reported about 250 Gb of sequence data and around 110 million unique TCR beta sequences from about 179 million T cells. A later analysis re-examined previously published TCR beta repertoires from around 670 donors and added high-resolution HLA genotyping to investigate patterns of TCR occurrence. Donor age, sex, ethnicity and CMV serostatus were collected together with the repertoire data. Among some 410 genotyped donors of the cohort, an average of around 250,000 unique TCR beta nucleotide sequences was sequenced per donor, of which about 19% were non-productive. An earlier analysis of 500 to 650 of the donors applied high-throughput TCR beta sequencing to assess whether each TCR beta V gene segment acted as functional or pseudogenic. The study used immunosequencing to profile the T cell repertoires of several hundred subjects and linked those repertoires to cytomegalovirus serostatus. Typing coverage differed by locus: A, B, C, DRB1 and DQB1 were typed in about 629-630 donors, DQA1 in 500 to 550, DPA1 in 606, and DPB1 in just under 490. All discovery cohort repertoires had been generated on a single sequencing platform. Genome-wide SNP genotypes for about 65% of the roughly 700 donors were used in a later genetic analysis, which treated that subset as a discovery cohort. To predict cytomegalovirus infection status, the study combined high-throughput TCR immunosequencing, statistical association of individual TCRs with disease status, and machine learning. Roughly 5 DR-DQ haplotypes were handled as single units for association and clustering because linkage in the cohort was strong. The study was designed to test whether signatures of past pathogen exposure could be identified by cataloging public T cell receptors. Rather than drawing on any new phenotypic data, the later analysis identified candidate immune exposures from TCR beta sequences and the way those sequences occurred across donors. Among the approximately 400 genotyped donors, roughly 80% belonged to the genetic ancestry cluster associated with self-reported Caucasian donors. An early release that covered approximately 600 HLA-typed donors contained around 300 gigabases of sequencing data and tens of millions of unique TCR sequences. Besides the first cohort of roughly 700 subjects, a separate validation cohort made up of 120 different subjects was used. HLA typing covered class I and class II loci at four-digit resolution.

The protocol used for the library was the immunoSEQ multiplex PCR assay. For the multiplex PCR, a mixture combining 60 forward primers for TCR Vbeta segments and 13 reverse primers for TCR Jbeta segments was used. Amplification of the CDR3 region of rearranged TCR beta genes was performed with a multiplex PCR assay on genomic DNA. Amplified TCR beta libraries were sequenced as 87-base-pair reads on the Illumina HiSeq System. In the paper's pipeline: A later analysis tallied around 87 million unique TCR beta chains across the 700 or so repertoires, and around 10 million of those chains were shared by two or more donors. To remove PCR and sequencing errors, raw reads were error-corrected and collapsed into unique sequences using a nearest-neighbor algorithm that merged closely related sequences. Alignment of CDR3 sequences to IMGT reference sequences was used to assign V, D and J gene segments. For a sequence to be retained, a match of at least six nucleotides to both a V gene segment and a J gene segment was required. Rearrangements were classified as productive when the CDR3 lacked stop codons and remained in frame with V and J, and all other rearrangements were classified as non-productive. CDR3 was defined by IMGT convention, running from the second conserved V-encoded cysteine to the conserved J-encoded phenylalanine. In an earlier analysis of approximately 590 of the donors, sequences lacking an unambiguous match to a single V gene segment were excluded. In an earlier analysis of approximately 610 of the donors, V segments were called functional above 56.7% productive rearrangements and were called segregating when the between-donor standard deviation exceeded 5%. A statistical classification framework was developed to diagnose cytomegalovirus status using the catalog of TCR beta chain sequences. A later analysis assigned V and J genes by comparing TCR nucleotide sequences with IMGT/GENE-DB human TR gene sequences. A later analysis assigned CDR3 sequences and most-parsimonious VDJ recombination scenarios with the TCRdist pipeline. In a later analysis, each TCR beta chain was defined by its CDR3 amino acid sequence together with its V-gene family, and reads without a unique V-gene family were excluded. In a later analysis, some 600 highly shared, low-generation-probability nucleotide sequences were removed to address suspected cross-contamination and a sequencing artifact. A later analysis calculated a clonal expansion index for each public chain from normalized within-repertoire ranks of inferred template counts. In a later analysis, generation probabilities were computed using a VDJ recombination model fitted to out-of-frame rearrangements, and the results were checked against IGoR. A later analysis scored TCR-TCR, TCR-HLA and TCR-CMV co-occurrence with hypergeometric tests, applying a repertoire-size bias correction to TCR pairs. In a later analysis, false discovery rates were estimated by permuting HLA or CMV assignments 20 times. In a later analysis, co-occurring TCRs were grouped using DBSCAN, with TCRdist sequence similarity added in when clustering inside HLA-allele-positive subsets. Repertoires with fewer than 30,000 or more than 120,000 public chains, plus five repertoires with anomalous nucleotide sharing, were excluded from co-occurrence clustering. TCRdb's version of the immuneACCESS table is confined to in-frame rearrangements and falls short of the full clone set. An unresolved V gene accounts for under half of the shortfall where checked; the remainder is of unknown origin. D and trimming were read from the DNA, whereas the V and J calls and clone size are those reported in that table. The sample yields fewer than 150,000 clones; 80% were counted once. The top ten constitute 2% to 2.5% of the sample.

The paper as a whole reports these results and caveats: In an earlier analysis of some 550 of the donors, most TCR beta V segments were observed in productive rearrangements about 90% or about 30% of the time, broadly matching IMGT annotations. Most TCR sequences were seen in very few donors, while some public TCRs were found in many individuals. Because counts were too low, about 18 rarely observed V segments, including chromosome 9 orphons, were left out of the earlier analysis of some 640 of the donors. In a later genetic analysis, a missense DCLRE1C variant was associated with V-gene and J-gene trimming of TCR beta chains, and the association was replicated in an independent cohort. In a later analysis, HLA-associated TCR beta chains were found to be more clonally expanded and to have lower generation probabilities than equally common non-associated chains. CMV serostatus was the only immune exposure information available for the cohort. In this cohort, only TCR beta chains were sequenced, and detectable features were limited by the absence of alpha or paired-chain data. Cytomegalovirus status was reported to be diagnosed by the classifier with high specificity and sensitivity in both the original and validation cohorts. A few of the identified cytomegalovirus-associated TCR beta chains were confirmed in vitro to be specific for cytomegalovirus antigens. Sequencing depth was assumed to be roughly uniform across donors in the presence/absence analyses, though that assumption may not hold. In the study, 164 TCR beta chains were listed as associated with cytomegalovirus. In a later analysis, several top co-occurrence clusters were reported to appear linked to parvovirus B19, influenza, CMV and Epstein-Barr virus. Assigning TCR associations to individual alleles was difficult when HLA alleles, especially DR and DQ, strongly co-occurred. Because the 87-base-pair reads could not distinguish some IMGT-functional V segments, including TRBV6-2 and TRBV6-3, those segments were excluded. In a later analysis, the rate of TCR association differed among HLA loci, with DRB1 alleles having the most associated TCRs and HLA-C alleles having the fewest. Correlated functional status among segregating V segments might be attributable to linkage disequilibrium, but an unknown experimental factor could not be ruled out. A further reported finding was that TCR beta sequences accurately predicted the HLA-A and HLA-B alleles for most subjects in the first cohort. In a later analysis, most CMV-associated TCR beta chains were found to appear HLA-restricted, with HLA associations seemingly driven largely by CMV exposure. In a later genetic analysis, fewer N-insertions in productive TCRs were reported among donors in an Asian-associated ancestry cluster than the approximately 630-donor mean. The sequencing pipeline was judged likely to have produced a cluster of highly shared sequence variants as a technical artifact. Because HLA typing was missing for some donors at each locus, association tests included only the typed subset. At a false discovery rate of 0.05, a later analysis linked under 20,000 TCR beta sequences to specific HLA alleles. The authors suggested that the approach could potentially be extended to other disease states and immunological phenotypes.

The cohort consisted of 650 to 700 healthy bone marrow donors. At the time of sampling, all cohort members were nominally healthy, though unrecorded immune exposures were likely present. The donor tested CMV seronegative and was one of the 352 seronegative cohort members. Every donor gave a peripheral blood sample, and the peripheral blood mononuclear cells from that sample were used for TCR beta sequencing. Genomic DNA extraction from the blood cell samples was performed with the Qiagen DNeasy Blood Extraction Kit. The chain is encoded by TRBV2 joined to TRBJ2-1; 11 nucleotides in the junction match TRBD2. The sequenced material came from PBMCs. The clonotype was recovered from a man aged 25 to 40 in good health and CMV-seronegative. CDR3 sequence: CASRPLSGRAYNEQFF. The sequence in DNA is TGTGCCAGCAGGCCCCTTAGCGGGAGGGCCTACAATGAGCAGTTCTTC. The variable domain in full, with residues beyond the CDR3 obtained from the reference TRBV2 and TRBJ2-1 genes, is EPEVTQTPSHQVTQMGQEVILRCVPISNHLYFYWYRQILGQKVEFLVSFYNNEISEKSEIFDDQFSVERPDGSNFTLKIRSTKLEDSAMYFCASRPLSGRAYNEQFFGPGTRLTVL.